This entry concerns a single TCR beta chain. This sample was taken from a study of tumor-infiltrating lymphocytes in oesophageal squamous cell carcinoma. Per the germline V gene, CDR1 is MNHEY and CDR2 is SVGEGT. CDR3 length: 15 residues. Unmatched junction bases numbered 9, after V lost 1 base and J lost 7 bases. TCRdb reanalysed the PCR reads using MiXCR and keeps one entry per CDR3 protein. The sample gives fewer than 20,000 distinct CDR3 sequences, about 50% of which show up once; more than 35% is in the top ten. This rearrangement joins TRBV6-2 or TRBV6-3 to TRBJ1-1; 7 nucleotides align to TRBD1. The clonotype was recovered from a female donor with esophageal squamous cell carcinoma. The material sequenced was esophageal tumor tissue. The CDR3 nucleotides are TGTGCCAGCAGTTACTTTAGGCAGGGGGGGCTTGAAGCTTTCTTT. This codes for CASSYFRQGGLEAFF.